The 9 T cell receptor beta chains below were found in one sample sequenced in a study of cytotoxic CD8 clonotypes in ibrutinib-treated CLL. Sequenced by immunoSEQ multiplex PCR; TCRdb stores in-frame clones only, minus some. The sample holds 150,000 to 200,000 clones, roughly 72% seen once. The sample here was PBMCs, taken after 24 months of ibrutinib treatment. All receptors come from a human donor with chronic lymphocytic leukemia.

The chain carries TRBV5-1 and TRBJ2-2; no clear D gene. CDR1 is SGHRS and CDR2 is YFSETQ in the germline V gene. The V end lost 4 bases, the J end lost 10 bases, and 20 bases lay between the germline ends. The CDR3 totals 15 residues. The CDR3 region has the DNA TGCGCCAGCAGCCCCGGGTATGGCAGAGATCAGGAGCTGTTTTTT. This gives the protein CASSPGYGRDQELFF.

The genes are TRBV5-6 and TRBJ1-5, with D possibly being TRBD1 (5 bases). V was trimmed by 4 bases and J by 6 bases, leaving 11 bases between them. CDR1 is SGHDT, CDR2 YYEEEE, per germline. The CDR3 loop spans 13 amino acids. CDR3 residues: CASSVQGIQPQHF. The DNA for the CDR3 is TGTGCCAGCAGCGTGCAGGGTATTCAGCCCCAGCATTTT. The variable domain in full, with the rest retrieved from reference TRBV5-6 and TRBJ1-5, is DAGVTQSPTHLIKTRGQQVTLRCSPKSGHDTVSWYQQALGQGPQFIFQYYEEEERQRGNFPDRFSGHQFPNYSSELNVNALLLGDSALYLCASSVQGIQPQHFGDGTRLSIL.

This clone showed up just a few times. The chain links TRBV7-6 to TRBJ2-1; D gene ambiguous. The germline V gene encodes CDR1 SGHVS and CDR2 FNYEAQ. Trimming took off 2 bases at V and 5 bases at J, with 1 base between the two ends. The CDR3 has 11 amino acids. The CDR3 DNA follows: TGTGCCAGCAGCTTAAACAATGAGCAGTTCTTC. Encoded protein: CASSLNNEQFF.

The V gene is TRBV7-2, the J gene TRBJ2-2; tentatively, D is TRBD2 (6 bases). The germline V and J ends were trimmed by 5 bases and 5 bases, with 18 bases remaining between them. The germline gives CDR1 SGHTA, CDR2 FQGNSA. CDR3 length: 16 residues. The CDR3 nucleotides are TGTGCCAGCAGCAAAGCTTCCAACCGGGGGACCGGGGAGCTGTTTTTT. It translates to CASSKASNRGTGELFF.

A few counts support this clone. The genes are TRBV15 and TRBJ1-1, with D unclear. The CDR3 covers 13 residues. Per the germline V gene, CDR1 is LNHNV and CDR2 is YYDKDF (reference sequence). Trimming cost V 1 base and J 6 bases, with 9 bases left between them. CDR3 DNA: TGTGCCACCAGCAGAGGTAACGGGGCTGAAGCTTTCTTT. It translates to CATSRGNGAEAFF.

This chain links TRBV25-1 with TRBJ1-4, with no clear D. Per the germline V gene, CDR1 is MGHDK and CDR2 is SYGVNS. V was cut by 6 bases and J by 0 bases, with 8 bases left in between. The CDR3 runs to 14 residues. In DNA form, the CDR3 reads TGTGCCAGCAGAAGGAGTGCAACTAATGAAAAACTGTTTTTT. This gives the protein CASRRSATNEKLFF.

This clone was recorded a few times. The rearrangement uses TRBV6-5 and TRBJ1-5; D unclear. The CDR3 runs 13 residues. Germline V gives CDR1 MNHEY, CDR2 SVGAGI. Trimming took 10 bases from V and 0 from J, leaving 10 bases between them. The CDR3 reads CATAENSNQPQHF. CDR3 coding DNA: TGTGCCACCGCCGAAAATAGCAATCAGCCCCAGCATTTT.

This chain joins TRBV30 and TRBJ2-7; D may be TRBD1 (6 bases). Trimming stripped 3 bases from V and 3 bases from J, with 21 bases between. Per the germline V gene, CDR1 is GTSNPN and CDR2 is SVGIG (reference sequence). The CDR3 is 16 amino acids. This CDR3 reads CAWRPRWGTQGYEQYF. CDR3 bases: TGTGCCTGGAGACCCCGGTGGGGGACACAGGGCTACGAGCAGTACTTC.

The rearrangement joins TRBV4-1 to TRBJ2-7; TRBD2 matches 8 bases. After removal of 1 base from V and 2 bases from J, the junction contained 10 bases not matched to a gene. This CDR3 comprises 17 residues. Germline V gene sequence: CDR1 MGHRA, CDR2 YSYEKL. CDR3: CASSQGSRERGPYEQYF. For the CDR3, the DNA is TGCGCCAGCAGCCAAGGTTCTAGGGAGCGGGGGCCCTACGAGCAGTACTTC.